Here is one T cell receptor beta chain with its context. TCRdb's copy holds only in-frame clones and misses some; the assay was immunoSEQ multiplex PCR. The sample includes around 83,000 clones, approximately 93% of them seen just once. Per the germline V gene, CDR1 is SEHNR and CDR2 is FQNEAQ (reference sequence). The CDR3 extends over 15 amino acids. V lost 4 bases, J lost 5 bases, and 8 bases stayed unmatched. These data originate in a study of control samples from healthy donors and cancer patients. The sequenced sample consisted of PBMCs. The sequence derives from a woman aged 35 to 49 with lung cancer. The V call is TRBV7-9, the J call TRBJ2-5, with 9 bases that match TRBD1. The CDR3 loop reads CASSYRQGGGETQYF. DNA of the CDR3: TGTGCCAGCAGCTACCGACAGGGGGGCGGGGAGACCCAGTACTTC.